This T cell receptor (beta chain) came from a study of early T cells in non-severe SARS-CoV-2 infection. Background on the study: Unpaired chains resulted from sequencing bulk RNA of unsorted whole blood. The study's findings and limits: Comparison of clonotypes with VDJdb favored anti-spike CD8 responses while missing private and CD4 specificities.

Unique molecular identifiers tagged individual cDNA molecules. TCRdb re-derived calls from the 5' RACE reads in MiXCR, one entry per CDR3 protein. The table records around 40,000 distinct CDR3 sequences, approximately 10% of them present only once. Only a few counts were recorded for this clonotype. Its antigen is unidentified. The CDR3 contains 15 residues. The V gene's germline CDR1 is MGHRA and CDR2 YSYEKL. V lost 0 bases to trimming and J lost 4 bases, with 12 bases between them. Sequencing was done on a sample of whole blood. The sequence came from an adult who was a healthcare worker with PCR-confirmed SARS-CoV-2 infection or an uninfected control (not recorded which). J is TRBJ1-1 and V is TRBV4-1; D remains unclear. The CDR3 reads CASSQEGIGGTEAFF. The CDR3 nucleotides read TGCGCCAGCAGCCAAGAAGGGATAGGAGGCACTGAAGCTTTCTTT.